One and the same sample provided the 22 T cell receptor beta chains below, sequenced in a study of OX40 agonist ivuxolimab in advanced cancers. Using immunoSEQ multiplex PCR, the repertoire was profiled, and TCRdb retains in-frame clones only, with some absent. The repertoire includes 65,000 to 95,000 clones, more than 75% of them detected once, and less than 0.6% sits in the top ten. The sample consisted of CD4+ or CD8+ T cells sorted from blood, taken in a trial of the OX40 agonist ivuxolimab. These receptors all stem from an adult with an advanced solid tumor such as melanoma, head and neck, liver or kidney cancer.

This rearrangement joins TRBV10-3 to TRBJ2-3; 10 nucleotides match TRBD2. The CDR3 sequence is 15 residues long. With 6 bases clipped from V and 0 bases from J, the junction kept 3 bases outside the gene matches. Germline CDR1 and CDR2: ENHRY and SYGVKD. CDR3 region: CAISASGGSTDTQYF. The CDR3 DNA follows: TGTGCCATCAGCGCTAGCGGGGGAAGCACAGATACGCAGTATTTT.

The chain carries TRBV6-5 and TRBJ1-3, with 7 bases that match TRBD1. The germline CDR1 and CDR2 sequences are MNHEY and SVGAGI. The junction had 7 bases not matched to a gene; V was cut back by 6 bases and J by 5 bases. The CDR3 is 14 residues long. In DNA, the CDR3 is TGTGCCAGCAGGCCTCCGGGACAGAGAAACACCATATATTTT. Its translation is CASRPPGQRNTIYF.

The V gene is TRBV28, the J gene TRBJ2-3; 7 nucleotides align to TRBD2. The CDR3 totals 14 residues. The germline gives CDR1 MDHEN, CDR2 SYDVKM. The V and J ends lost 6 bases and 6 bases, in that order; junction bases with no gene match: 9. The chain's CDR3 is CASSGTGGDDTQYF. DNA of the CDR3: TGTGCCAGCAGCGGGACGGGGGGTGACGATACGCAGTATTTT. The whole variable domain, filled in from reference TRBV28 and TRBJ2-3, reads DVKVTQSSRYLVKRTGEKVFLECVQDMDHENMFWYRQDPGLGLRLIYFSYDVKMKEKGDIPEGYSVSREKKERFSLILESASTNQTSMYLCASSGTGGDDTQYFGPGTRLTVL.

The V call is TRBV11-2, the J call TRBJ1-1, with D possibly TRBD1 on 6 matching bases. The CDR3 spans 14 residues. The germline CDR1 and CDR2 sequences are SGHAT and FQNNGV. The ends were cut back, 8 bases at V and 5 bases at J, with 18 bases in the middle. The CDR3 loop reads CASQRDRLGTEAFF. DNA of the CDR3: TGTGCCAGCCAAAGAGACAGGCTAGGAACTGAAGCTTTCTTT.

The chain couples TRBV18 to TRBJ1-4; TRBD1 matches 10 bases. This CDR3 spans 14 amino acids. J lost 6 bases, V lost 3 bases, and 1 base had no gene match. Looked up from germline, CDR1 is KGHSH and CDR2 is LQKENI. CDR3 bases: TGTGCCAGCTCACCGGGGACAGGGGATGAAAAACTGTTTTTT. Translating gives CASSPGTGDEKLFF.

The rearrangement uses TRBV7-9 and TRBJ2-2; 11 bases are shared with TRBD2. The CDR3 is made up of 16 amino acids. Germline V gene lookup returns CDR1 SEHNR and CDR2 FQNEAQ (reference sequence). J was trimmed by 0 bases and V by 6 bases; bases with no gene match: 3. CDR3 sequence: CASRLAGGPNTGELFF. The CDR3 DNA is TGTGCCAGCAGGCTAGCGGGGGGTCCGAACACCGGGGAGCTGTTTTTT.

This sequence joins TRBV18 and TRBJ2-7, with 7 nucleotides matching TRBD1. Germline trimming cut 1 base from V and 2 bases from J; bases unmatched to any gene: 5. The CDR3 consists of 15 residues. Germline CDR1 KGHSH, CDR2 LQKENI. The CDR3 DNA reads TGTGCCAGCTCACCACTTGAGACAGGGACCTACGAGCAGTACTTC. Translated: CASSPLETGTYEQYF. The complete variable domain, with remaining parts taken from reference TRBV18 and TRBJ2-7, reads NAGVMQNPRHLVRRRGQEARLRCSPMKGHSHVYWYRQLPEEGLKFMVYLQKENIIDESGMPKERFSAEFPKEGPSILRIQQVVRGDSAAYFCASSPLETGTYEQYFGPGTRLTVT.

As DNA, the CDR3 is TGTGCCAGCAGCTTAGGCGGGACGGTGGATCAGCCCCAGCATTTT. Translating gives CASSLGGTVDQPQHF. This chain joins TRBV7-9 and TRBJ1-5; D possibly corresponds to TRBD1 (5 bases). The CDR3 totals 15 residues. Trimming left V 1 base short and J 5 bases short, with 12 bases between. Germline V gives CDR1 SEHNR, CDR2 FQNEAQ (reference sequence).

The chain is built from TRBV9 and TRBJ1-2; D not certain. This CDR3 is built from 16 residues. Trimming took off 0 bases at V and 0 bases at J, with 12 bases between the two ends. Germline V gene lookup returns CDR1 SGDLS and CDR2 YYNGEE. The CDR3 DNA reads as TGTGCCAGCAGCGTAGAGGGAAGGCCAGCTAACTATGGCTACACCTTC. Translation: CASSVEGRPANYGYTF.

This clone is a singleton in its sample. The chain recombines TRBV9 with TRBJ1-2, with D unresolved. Between the trimmed V and J ends, which lost 0 bases and 4 bases, there was a span of 7 bases. This CDR3 region has 13 residues. In germline, CDR1 is SGDLS, CDR2 YYNGEE. CDR3 coding DNA: TGTGCCAGCAGCGTAGACAGAACCTATGGCTACACCTTC. Residues: CASSVDRTYGYTF.

The rearrangement joins TRBV18 to TRBJ2-7; D is tentatively TRBD1 or TRBD2 (5 bases each). The V gene's germline CDR1 is KGHSH and CDR2 LQKENI. Trimming stripped 3 bases from V and 2 bases from J, with 11 bases between. The CDR3 loop spans 14 amino acids. CDR3 coding DNA: TGTGCCAGCTCACCCCGGGACGGAGCCTACGAGCAGTACTTC. This translates into CASSPRDGAYEQYF.

This sequence joins TRBV6-6 and TRBJ2-5; 9 bases are a match to TRBD1. V lost 5 bases, J lost 5 bases, and 9 bases stayed unmatched. The CDR3 runs 15 residues. Germline values: CDR1 MNHNY, CDR2 SVGAGI (reference sequence). The CDR3 protein is CASSTEQGATETQYF. The CDR3 DNA reads as TGTGCCAGCAGTACGGAACAGGGGGCTACGGAGACCCAGTACTTC.

The V call is TRBV18, the J call TRBJ1-4; weak D call: TRBD1 (5 bases). V was shortened by 3 bases and J by 8 bases, with 19 bases between the two germline ends. The length of the CDR3 is 16 residues. Germline CDR1 is KGHSH and CDR2 is LQKENI. The CDR3 protein is CASSPAKGKRDEKLFF. The CDR3 DNA sequence: TGTGCCAGCTCACCCGCAAAGGGGAAACGGGACGAAAAACTGTTTTTT.

The chain uses TRBV6-5 and TRBJ2-1; the match to TRBD1 covers 8 bases. The V segment lost 2 bases and the J segment 6 bases; nucleotides outside the gene matches: 6. The CDR3 covers 15 residues. The germline CDR1 and CDR2 sequences are MNHEY and SVGAGI. CDR3 coding DNA: TGTGCCAGCAGTTACGGATACAGGGGGTTCAATGAGCAGTTCTTC. Amino acids: CASSYGYRGFNEQFF.

The rearrangement uses TRBV9 and TRBJ1-4; the D gene is possibly TRBD1 (6 bases). Germline assignment: CDR1 SGDLS and CDR2 YYNGEE. Trimming cost V 4 bases and J 0 bases, with 25 bases left between them. The CDR3 runs 20 residues. The CDR3 here is CASSPGSSGGGPATNEKLFF. The CDR3 coding sequence is TGTGCCAGCAGCCCAGGAAGCTCGGGTGGGGGGCCCGCAACTAATGAAAAACTGTTTTTT.

The CDR3 DNA is TGTGCCATCAGAGGGACAGACCCTAATGAAAAACTGTTTTTT. Its translation is CAIRGTDPNEKLFF. This chain uses TRBV10-3 with TRBJ1-4, with TRBD1 matching 7 bases. The V segment lost 6 bases and the J segment 3 bases; nucleotides outside the gene matches: 4. CDR1 is ENHRY, CDR2 SYGVKD, per germline. The CDR3 has 14 residues.

The rearrangement joins TRBV2 to TRBJ1-4; 7 nucleotides agree with TRBD1. The CDR3 contains 15 residues. The germline V gene has CDR1 SNHLY and CDR2 FYNNEI. V was clipped by 5 bases and J by 5 bases; unmatched bases: 8. DNA of the CDR3: TGTGCCAGCAGTCTCCTGGGACAGAAGAATGAAAAACTGTTTTTT. It is translated as CASSLLGQKNEKLFF.

This clone has a handful of counts. The chain links TRBV5-8 to TRBJ2-7; D call uncertain. The V and J ends lost 4 bases and 6 bases respectively, with 8 bases between them. Germline lookup yields CDR1 SGHTS and CDR2 YDEGEE. The CDR3 spans 11 residues. The CDR3 nucleotides are TGTGCCAGCAGCCGGCGTAGCGAGCAGTACTTC. It encodes CASSRRSEQYF.

In this sample, this clone turned up once. The J gene is TRBJ1-2, the V gene TRBV6-6; D remains ambiguous. The V and J ends lost 6 bases and 5 bases respectively, with 16 bases between them. The CDR3 length is 14 residues. Germline V lookup: CDR1 MNHNY, CDR2 SVGAGI (reference sequence). The chain's CDR3 is CASRGSNSWYGYTF. In nucleotides, the CDR3 is TGTGCCAGCAGGGGGTCTAACTCTTGGTATGGCTACACCTTC.

This chain uses TRBV11-3 with TRBJ2-1, with D perhaps assigned TRBD1 or TRBD2 (5 bases each). Trimming removed 1 base from V and 6 bases from J, with 10 bases in between. Germline V lookup: CDR1 SGHNT, CDR2 YENEEA. There are 14 residues in the CDR3. In DNA form, the CDR3 reads TGTGCCAGCAGCTTAGTGGGGGACCCCAATGAGCAGTTCTTC. It is translated as CASSLVGDPNEQFF.

The V and J genes are TRBV9 and TRBJ1-1, with D possibly TRBD1 on 6 matching bases. There are 12 residues in the CDR3. CDR1 and CDR2 from the germline V gene are SGDLS and YYNGEE. Trimming removed 0 bases at V and 10 bases at J, with 10 bases between. CDR3: CASSVEGGLAFF. CDR3 sequence (DNA): TGTGCCAGCAGCGTAGAAGGGGGATTAGCTTTCTTT. Full variable domain (outside the CDR3, taken from reference TRBV9 and TRBJ1-1): DSGVTQTPKHLITATGQRVTLRCSPRSGDLSVYWYQQSLDQGLQFLIQYYNGEERAKGNILERFSAQQFPDLHSELNLSSLELGDSALYFCASSVEGGLAFFGQGTRLTVV.

The genes are TRBV7-3 and TRBJ1-2; TRBD1 matches at 9 bases. This CDR3 comprises 14 residues. Germline CDR1 is SGHTA and CDR2 is FQGTGA. V was clipped by 5 bases and J by 7 bases; unmatched bases: 8. The CDR3 DNA follows: TGTGCCAGCAGCCAGAACAGGGGGCTGGGTGGCTACACCTTC. Translated: CASSQNRGLGGYTF.